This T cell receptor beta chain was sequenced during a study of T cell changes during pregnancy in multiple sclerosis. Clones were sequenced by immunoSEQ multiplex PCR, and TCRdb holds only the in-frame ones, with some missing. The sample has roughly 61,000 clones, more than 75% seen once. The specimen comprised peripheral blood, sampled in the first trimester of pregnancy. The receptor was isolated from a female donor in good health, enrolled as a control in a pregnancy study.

The CDR3 is CASSFNTRGRTEAFF. In DNA form, the CDR3 reads TGTGCCAGTAGTTTTAACACCAGGGGGCGAACTGAAGCTTTCTTT. The chain is built from TRBV19 and TRBJ1-1; 8 positions agree with TRBD1. Unmatched junction bases numbered 10, after V lost 5 bases and J lost 5 bases. CDR1 LNHDA and CDR2 SQIVND come from the germline V gene (reference sequence). The CDR3 sequence is 15 residues long.